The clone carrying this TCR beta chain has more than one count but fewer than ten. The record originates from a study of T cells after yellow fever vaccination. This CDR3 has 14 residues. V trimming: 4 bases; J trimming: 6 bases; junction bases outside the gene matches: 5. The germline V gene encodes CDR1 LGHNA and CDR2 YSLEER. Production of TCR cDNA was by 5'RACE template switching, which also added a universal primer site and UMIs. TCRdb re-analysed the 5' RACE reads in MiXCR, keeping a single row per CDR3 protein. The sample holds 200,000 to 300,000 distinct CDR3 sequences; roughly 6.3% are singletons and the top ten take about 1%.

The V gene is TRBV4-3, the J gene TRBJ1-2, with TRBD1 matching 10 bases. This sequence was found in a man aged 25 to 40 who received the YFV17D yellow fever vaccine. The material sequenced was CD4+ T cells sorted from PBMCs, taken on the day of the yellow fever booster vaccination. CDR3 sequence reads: CASSRVDRGHGYTF. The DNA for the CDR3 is TGCGCCAGCAGCCGAGTCGACAGGGGGCATGGCTACACCTTC.